This T cell receptor (beta chain) was observed in a study of blood T cell repertoires in COVID-19. V lost 6 bases and J lost 5; bases outside the gene matches: 11. CDR1 is SGDLS and CDR2 is YYNGEE in the germline V gene. The CDR3 has 16 amino acids. Only in-frame clones appear in the TCRdb table, and some are missing; sequencing was by immunoSEQ multiplex PCR. The repertoire consists of about 200,000 clones, with around 88% occurring once and the leading ten covering roughly 4.5%. This clonotype was obtained from a woman aged 25 to 39 who had been exposed to COVID-19. What was sequenced was PBMCs or T cells enriched from blood (not recorded which). The genes are TRBV9 and TRBJ2-2; TRBD1 matches at 9 bases. In DNA form, the CDR3 reads TGTGCCAGCATCCCGGGTTCAGGACAGGGGACCGGGGAGCTGTTTTTT. Protein: CASIPGSGQGTGELFF.